This T cell receptor beta chain was recovered during a study of molecular identifiers for immune sequencing clone quantification. In its sample, this clonotype was seen many times. Trimming removed 5 bases from V and 1 base from J, with 13 bases in between. The CDR3 totals 15 residues. The germline gives CDR1 SGHNT, CDR2 YYREEE (reference sequence). TCRdb passed the PCR reads through MiXCR, listing each CDR3 protein once. This sample has around 480,000 distinct CDR3 sequences, with around a fifth found just once. The sequenced sample was naive CD8+ T cells from blood, with Jurkat cell RNA spiked in. Subset noted: FACS-sorted CD8+CD4-CCR7+CD45RA+ naive T cells. This TCR was sampled from a human donor in good health. Some libraries in this study had Jurkat cell RNA spiked in. This chain connects TRBV5-4 to TRBJ2-1, with a tentative D call TRBD1 (6 bases). The CDR3 is CASSPGVSSYNEQFF. The CDR3 nucleotides are TGTGCCAGCAGTCCAGGGGTATCATCCTACAATGAGCAGTTCTTC.